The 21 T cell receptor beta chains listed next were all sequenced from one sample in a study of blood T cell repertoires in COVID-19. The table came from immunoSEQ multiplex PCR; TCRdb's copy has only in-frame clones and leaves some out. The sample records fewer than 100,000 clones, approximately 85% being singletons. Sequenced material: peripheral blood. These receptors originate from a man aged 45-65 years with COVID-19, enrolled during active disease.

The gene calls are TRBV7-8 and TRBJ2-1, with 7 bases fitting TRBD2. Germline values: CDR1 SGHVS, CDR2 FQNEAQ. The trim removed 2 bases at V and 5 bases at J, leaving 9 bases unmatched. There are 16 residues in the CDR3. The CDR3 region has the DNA TGTGCCAGCAGCTTACAGCTCGCAGGGACTAACAATGAGCAGTTCTTC. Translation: CASSLQLAGTNNEQFF. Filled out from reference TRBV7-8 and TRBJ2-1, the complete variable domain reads GAGVSQSPRYKVAKRGQDVALRCDPISGHVSLFWYQQALGQGPEFLTYFQNEAQLDKSGLPSDRFFAERPEGSVSTLKIQRTQQEDSAVYLCASSLQLAGTNNEQFFGPGTRLTVL.

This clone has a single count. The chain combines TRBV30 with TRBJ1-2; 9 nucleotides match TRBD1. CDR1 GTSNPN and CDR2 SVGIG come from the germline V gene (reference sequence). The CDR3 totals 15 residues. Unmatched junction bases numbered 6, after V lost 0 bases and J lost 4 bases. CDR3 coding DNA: TGTGCCTGGAGTGTCGCCGGACAGGGGTCCTATGGCTACACCTTC. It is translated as CAWSVAGQGSYGYTF.

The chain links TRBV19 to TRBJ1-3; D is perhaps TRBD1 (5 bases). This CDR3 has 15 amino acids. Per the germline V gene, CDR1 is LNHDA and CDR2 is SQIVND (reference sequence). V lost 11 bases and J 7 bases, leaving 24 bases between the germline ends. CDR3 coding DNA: TGTGCCGTGAGCGCAGGGATGCTCACCGGGAACACCATATATTTT. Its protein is CAVSAGMLTGNTIYF.

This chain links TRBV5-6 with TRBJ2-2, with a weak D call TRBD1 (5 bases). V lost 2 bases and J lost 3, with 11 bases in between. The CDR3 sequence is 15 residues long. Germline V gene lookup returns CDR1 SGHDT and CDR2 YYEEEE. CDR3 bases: TGTGCCAGCAGCTTAGGGGTTTTGGACACCGGGGAGCTGTTTTTT. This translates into CASSLGVLDTGELFF.

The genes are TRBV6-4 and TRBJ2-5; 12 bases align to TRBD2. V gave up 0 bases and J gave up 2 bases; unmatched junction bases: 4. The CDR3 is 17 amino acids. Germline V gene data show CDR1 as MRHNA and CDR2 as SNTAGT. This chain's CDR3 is CASSDSPGTSGQETQYF. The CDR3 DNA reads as TGTGCCAGCAGTGACTCTCCCGGGACTAGCGGGCAAGAGACCCAGTACTTC.

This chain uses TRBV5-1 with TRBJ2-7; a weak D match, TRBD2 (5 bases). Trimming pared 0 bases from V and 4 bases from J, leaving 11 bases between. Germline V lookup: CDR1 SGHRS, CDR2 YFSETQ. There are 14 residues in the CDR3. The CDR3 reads CASSLEEARYEQYF. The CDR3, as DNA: TGCGCCAGCAGCTTGGAGGAGGCCCGGTACGAGCAGTACTTC.

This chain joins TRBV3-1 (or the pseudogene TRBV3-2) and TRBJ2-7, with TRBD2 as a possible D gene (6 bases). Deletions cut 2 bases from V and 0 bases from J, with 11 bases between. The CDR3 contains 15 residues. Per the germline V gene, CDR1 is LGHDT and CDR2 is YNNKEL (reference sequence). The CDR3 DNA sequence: TGTGCCAGCAGCCAAATCCGGGGGTTCTCCTACGAGCAGTACTTC. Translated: CASSQIRGFSYEQYF.

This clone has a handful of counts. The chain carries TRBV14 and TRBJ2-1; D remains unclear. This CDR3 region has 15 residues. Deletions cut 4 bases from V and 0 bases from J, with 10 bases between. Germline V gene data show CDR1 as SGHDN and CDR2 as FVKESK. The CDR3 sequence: CASSPRVSSYNEQFF. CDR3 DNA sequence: TGTGCCAGCAGCCCCCGGGTTAGCTCCTACAATGAGCAGTTCTTC. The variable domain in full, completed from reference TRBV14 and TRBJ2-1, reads EAGVTQFPSHSVIEKGQTVTLRCDPISGHDNLYWYRRVMGKEIKFLLHFVKESKQDESGMPNNRFLAERTGGTYSTLKVQPAELEDSGVYFCASSPRVSSYNEQFFGPGTRLTVL.

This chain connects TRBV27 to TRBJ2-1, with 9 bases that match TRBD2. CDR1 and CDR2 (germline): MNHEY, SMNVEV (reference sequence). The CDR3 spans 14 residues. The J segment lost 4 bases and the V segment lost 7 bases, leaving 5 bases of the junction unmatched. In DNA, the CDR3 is TGTGCCAGCAAGCGGGAGGAGTGGTACAATGAGCAGTTCTTC. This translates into CASKREEWYNEQFF.

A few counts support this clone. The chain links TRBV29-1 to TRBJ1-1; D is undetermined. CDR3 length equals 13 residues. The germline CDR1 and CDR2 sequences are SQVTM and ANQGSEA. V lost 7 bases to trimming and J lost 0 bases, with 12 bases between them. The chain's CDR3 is CSGGITMNTEAFF. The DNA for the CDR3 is TGCAGCGGCGGCATTACCATGAACACTGAAGCTTTCTTT.

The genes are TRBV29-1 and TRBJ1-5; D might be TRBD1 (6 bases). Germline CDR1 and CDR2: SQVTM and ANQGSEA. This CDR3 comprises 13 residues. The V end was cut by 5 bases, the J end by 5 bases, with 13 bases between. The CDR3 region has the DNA TGCAGCGTTAAACAGGGTGCGGATCAGCCCCAGCATTTT. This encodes CSVKQGADQPQHF. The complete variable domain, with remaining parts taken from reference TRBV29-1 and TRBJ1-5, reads SAVISQKPSRDICQRGTSLTIQCQVDSQVTMMFWYRQQPGQSLTLIATANQGSEATYESGFVIDKFPISRPNLTFSTLTVSNMSPEDSSIYLCSVKQGADQPQHFGDGTRLSIL.

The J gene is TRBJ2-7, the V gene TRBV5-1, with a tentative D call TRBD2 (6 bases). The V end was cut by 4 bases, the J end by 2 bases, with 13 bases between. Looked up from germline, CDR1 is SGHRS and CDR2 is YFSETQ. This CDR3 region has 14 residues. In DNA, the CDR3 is TGCGCCAGCAGCACCCGGGACTTCCCCTACGAGCAGTACTTC. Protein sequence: CASSTRDFPYEQYF.

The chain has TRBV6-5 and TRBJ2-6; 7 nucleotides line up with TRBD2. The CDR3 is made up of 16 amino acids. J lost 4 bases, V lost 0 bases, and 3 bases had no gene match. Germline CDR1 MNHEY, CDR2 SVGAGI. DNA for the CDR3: TGTGCCAGCAGTTACTCGAGCGGGGCCGGGGCCAACGTCCTGACTTTC. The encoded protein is CASSYSSGAGANVLTF.

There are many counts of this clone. For the CDR3, the DNA is TGTGCCAGCAGCGTTTTCCCGCACTTACTAGCGGGAGGCCGGGGTGAGCAGTTCTTC. Residues: CASSVFPHLLAGGRGEQFF. The chain employs TRBV9 and TRBJ2-1, with TRBD2 matching over 12 bases. Germline CDR1 reads SGDLS; CDR2 reads YYNGEE. V lost 2 bases and J lost 9; bases outside the gene matches: 18. The CDR3 extends over 19 amino acids.

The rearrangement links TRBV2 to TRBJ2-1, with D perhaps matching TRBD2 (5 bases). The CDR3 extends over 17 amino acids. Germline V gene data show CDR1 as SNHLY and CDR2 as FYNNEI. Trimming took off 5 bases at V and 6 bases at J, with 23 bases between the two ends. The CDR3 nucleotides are TGTGCCAGCAGTAGCCCCCGAGGGAGCGCTACTGGCAATGAGCAGTTCTTC. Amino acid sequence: CASSSPRGSATGNEQFF.

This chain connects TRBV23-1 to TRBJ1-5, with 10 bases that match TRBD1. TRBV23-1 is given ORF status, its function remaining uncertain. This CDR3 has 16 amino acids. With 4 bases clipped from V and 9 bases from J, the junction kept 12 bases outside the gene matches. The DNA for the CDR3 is TGCGCCAGCAGTCGACGTGACAGGGGGCGTCAGGGGCCCCAGCATTTT. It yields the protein CASSRRDRGRQGPQHF.

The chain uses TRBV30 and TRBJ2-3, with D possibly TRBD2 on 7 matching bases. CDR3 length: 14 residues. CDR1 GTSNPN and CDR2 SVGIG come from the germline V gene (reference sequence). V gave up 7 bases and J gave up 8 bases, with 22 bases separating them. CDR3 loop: CAYLLAMGGRTQYF. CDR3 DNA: TGTGCCTATCTCCTCGCGATGGGGGGGCGTACGCAGTATTTT.

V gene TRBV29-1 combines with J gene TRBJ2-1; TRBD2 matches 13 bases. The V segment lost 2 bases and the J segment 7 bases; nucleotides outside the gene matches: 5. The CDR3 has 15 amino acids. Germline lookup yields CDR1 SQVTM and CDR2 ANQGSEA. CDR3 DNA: TGCAGCGTTGAACGGACTAGCGGGAGAGGGAATGAGCAGTTCTTC. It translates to CSVERTSGRGNEQFF.

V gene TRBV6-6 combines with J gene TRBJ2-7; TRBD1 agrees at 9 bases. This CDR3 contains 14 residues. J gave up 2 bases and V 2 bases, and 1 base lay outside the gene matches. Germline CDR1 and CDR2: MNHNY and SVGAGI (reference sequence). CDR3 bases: TGTGCCAGCAGTTACGGGACAGGGACCTACGAGCAGTACTTC. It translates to CASSYGTGTYEQYF.

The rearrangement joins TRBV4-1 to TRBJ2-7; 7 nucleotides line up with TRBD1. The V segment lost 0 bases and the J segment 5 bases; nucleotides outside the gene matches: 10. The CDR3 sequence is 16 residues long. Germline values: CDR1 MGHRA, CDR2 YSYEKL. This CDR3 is CASSQEGRTGLNEQYF. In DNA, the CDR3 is TGCGCCAGCAGCCAAGAAGGCCGGACAGGCCTAAACGAGCAGTACTTC.

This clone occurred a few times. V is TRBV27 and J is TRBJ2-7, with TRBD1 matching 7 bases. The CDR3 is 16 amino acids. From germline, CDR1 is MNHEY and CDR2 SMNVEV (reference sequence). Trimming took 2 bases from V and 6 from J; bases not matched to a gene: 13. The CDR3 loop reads CASSLEGGWARGEQYF. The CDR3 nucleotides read TGTGCCAGCAGTTTAGAAGGGGGCTGGGCCCGCGGCGAGCAGTACTTC.